Below are 30 T cell receptor beta chains sequenced from a single sample in a study of CDR3 diversity in severe acne. TCRdb re-analysed the PCR reads in MiXCR, keeping a single row per CDR3 protein. Of 79,000 or so distinct CDR3 sequences listed, roughly 49% are singletons. Sequenced sample: blood. These receptors came from a male donor with severe acne vulgaris.

This clonotype was picked up many times. The J gene is TRBJ1-4, the V gene TRBV20-1; D perhaps matches TRBD1 (6 bases). This CDR3 spans 13 amino acids. Trimming removed 5 bases from V and 1 base from J, with 8 bases in between. CDR1 is DFQATT and CDR2 is SNEGSKA in the germline V gene (reference sequence). CDR3 loop: CSALQGTNEKLFF. CDR3 DNA: TGCAGTGCTTTACAGGGAACTAATGAAAAACTGTTTTTT.

The table lists this clonotype with a few counts. This chain links TRBV6-5 with TRBJ2-7; D possibly uses TRBD1 or TRBD2 (5 bases each). The CDR3 consists of 17 residues. The germline V gene has CDR1 MNHEY and CDR2 SVGAGI. With 5 bases removed from V and 5 bases from J, the gap between germline ends came to 25 bases. This CDR3 is CASSASGTPRLYDEQYF. The CDR3 region has the DNA TGTGCCAGCAGTGCCTCCGGGACCCCTCGGCTCTACGACGAGCAGTACTTC.

In this sample, this clonotype turned up many times. The chain employs TRBV7-2 and TRBJ1-1; D unresolved. The germline V and J ends were trimmed by 5 bases and 1 base, with 11 bases remaining between them. Per the germline V gene, CDR1 is SGHTA and CDR2 is FQGNSA. This CDR3 has 14 amino acids. The CDR3 coding sequence is TGTGCCAGCAGCCGGGGTCGATCGAACACTGAAGCTTTCTTT. This sequence encodes CASSRGRSNTEAFF.

This chain uses TRBV2 with TRBJ2-7; 7 bases map to TRBD2. The CDR3 covers 16 residues. Germline assignment: CDR1 SNHLY and CDR2 FYNNEI. The trim removed 5 bases at V and 3 bases at J, leaving 13 bases unmatched. The CDR3 DNA sequence: TGTGCCAGCAGTTACCCCGTGGGGAGGGCCCTCTACGAGCAGTACTTC. This gives the protein CASSYPVGRALYEQYF.

In this sample, this clonotype turned up a few times. The chain has TRBV6-2 or TRBV6-3 and TRBJ2-1; 9 positions match TRBD2. The germline gives CDR1 MNHEY, CDR2 SVGEGT. V dropped 5 bases and J dropped 10; count of bases not matched to a gene: 15. The CDR3 runs 16 residues. The CDR3 nucleotides are TGTGCCAGCAGTCGACTCACTAGCGGGCTTACGGGGGAGCAGTTCTTC. Its protein product is CASSRLTSGLTGEQFF.

V usage is TRBV7-9 and J usage is TRBJ2-3, with 10 bases identical to TRBD1. Germline values: CDR1 SEHNR, CDR2 FQNEAQ (reference sequence). The J segment lost 3 bases and the V segment lost 4 bases, leaving 4 bases of the junction unmatched. CDR3 length: 15 residues. CDR3 sequence reads: CASSSWTGGTDTQYF. CDR3 bases: TGTGCCAGCAGCTCTTGGACAGGGGGTACAGATACGCAGTATTTT.

Points on this clonotype: As the CDR3 is not closed by the conserved phenylalanine or tryptophan, this likely results from a read error. No DNA is shown, since the ends of the CDR3 on it are uncertain; the CDR3 is the one TCRdb lists. V gene TRBV4-1 combines with J gene TRBJ2-5; the listed D gene, TRBD1, was not tested against the DNA. CDR1 is MGHRA and CDR2 is YSYEKL in the germline V gene. Termini included, the CDR3 measures 15 amino acids. The chain's CDR3 is CARQLAGGRGQEAWL.

V gene TRBV11-3 combines with J gene TRBJ1-2, with 7 bases identical to TRBD1. Unmatched junction bases numbered 12, after V lost 6 bases and J lost 5 bases. The CDR3 length is 15 residues. Germline V gene lookup returns CDR1 SGHNT and CDR2 YENEEA. CDR3 region: CASSQGRGVEYGYTF. The CDR3 bases are TGTGCCAGCAGTCAAGGCAGGGGGGTAGAGTATGGCTACACCTTC.

The table lists this clonotype with many counts. The genes are TRBV5-1 and TRBJ1-4; no clear D. The CDR3 runs to 16 residues. With 0 bases removed from V and 0 bases from J, the gap between germline ends came to 9 bases. Germline CDR1 is SGHRS and CDR2 is YFSETQ. DNA of the CDR3: TGCGCCAGCAGCTTGGCACAGTACGCAACTAATGAAAAACTGTTTTTT. Amino acids: CASSLAQYATNEKLFF. The variable domain in full, completed from reference TRBV5-1 and TRBJ1-4, reads KAGVTQTPRYLIKTRGQQVTLSCSPISGHRSVSWYQQTPGQGLQFLFEYFSETQRNKGNFPGRFSGRQFSNSRSEMNVSTLELGDSALYLCASSLAQYATNEKLFFGSGTQLSVL.

The chain couples TRBV25-1 to TRBJ1-2; 7 positions agree with TRBD1. V was clipped by 2 bases and J by 7 bases; unmatched bases: 7. The CDR3 consists of 14 residues. CDR1 MGHDK and CDR2 SYGVNS come from the germline V gene. The CDR3 DNA follows: TGTGCCAGCAGTGAAAGAGACAGGGCTCTTGGCTACACCTTC. Protein sequence: CASSERDRALGYTF.

By sample share, this clonotype is medium-sized. The chain couples TRBV11-3 to TRBJ2-7; TRBD1 matches at 10 bases. The CDR3 consists of 14 residues. The V segment lost 5 bases and the J segment 1 base; nucleotides outside the gene matches: 2. Germline CDR1 is SGHNT and CDR2 is YENEEA. The CDR3 loop is CASSPGQGSYEQYF. The CDR3 DNA is TGTGCCAGCAGCCCGGGACAGGGGTCCTACGAGCAGTACTTC.

The count of this clonotype is one. This rearrangement joins TRBV7-8 to TRBJ2-1, with 13 bases lining up with TRBD2. The CDR3 covers 18 residues. Germline lookup yields CDR1 SGHVS and CDR2 FQNEAQ. The J segment lost 6 bases and the V segment lost 5 bases, leaving 13 bases of the junction unmatched. CDR3 sequence (DNA): TGTGCCAGCAGCCACATACCGGGGACTAGCGGGACGGGCAATGAGCAGTTCTTC. It codes for CASSHIPGTSGTGNEQFF.

In regard to this clonotype: A much larger clone differs by one base, so this may be a read error. The chain recombines TRBV6-4 with TRBJ2-3, with D unresolved. The CDR3 has 13 residues. Germline V gene data show CDR1 as MRHNA and CDR2 as SNTAGT. For the CDR3, the DNA is TGTGCCAGCAGCCTAGAAGGCACAGATGCGCAGTATTTT. Translated: CASSLEGTDAQYF.

This chain links TRBV20-1 with TRBJ2-5, with D tentatively TRBD2 (6 bases). V was pared by 5 bases and J by 3 bases, with 19 bases between. CDR1 DFQATT and CDR2 SNEGSKA come from the germline V gene (reference sequence). The CDR3 contains 15 residues. The CDR3 DNA reads as TGCAGTGCTTACCCCGAGGAGGGGCGGAAAGAGACCCAGTACTTC. Translated, it gives CSAYPEEGRKETQYF.

In this sample, this clonotype turned up many times. The chain recombines TRBV7-8 with TRBJ2-7; TRBD1 matches 7 bases. CDR1 SGHVS and CDR2 FQNEAQ come from the germline V gene. Trimming took 5 bases from V and 3 from J; bases not matched to a gene: 4. The CDR3 has 13 residues. CDR3 loop: CASSRQGGYEQYF. In DNA form, the CDR3 reads TGTGCCAGCAGCCGACAGGGTGGCTACGAGCAGTACTTC.

This clonotype has at least ten counts. V gene TRBV7-2 combines with J gene TRBJ2-3, with D possibly TRBD2 on 7 matching bases. Germline V gene lookup returns CDR1 SGHTA and CDR2 FQGNSA. V shed 4 bases and J shed 2 bases, with 13 bases lying between them. The CDR3 runs 15 residues. DNA for the CDR3: TGTGCCAGCAGCTGGGAGGGGGGCCCCACAGATACGCAGTATTTT. This sequence encodes CASSWEGGPTDTQYF.

Only a few counts were recorded for this clonotype. The V gene is TRBV12-3 or TRBV12-4, the J gene TRBJ1-2; no definite D call. Deletions cut 4 bases from V and 5 bases from J, with 8 bases between. This CDR3 has 12 residues. The CDR3, as DNA: TGTGCCAGCAGTTCGGGAGCGTATGGCTACACCTTC. The encoded protein is CASSSGAYGYTF.

In regard to this clonotype: No conserved phenylalanine or tryptophan is present at the end of the CDR3, so a read error is the likely explanation. V gene TRBV19 combines with J gene TRBJ1-1, with a weak D call TRBD1 (6 bases). CDR3 length equals 13 residues. The germline V gene encodes CDR1 LNHDA and CDR2 SQIVND (reference sequence). The V end was cut by 3 bases, the J end by 4 bases, with 9 bases between. CDR3 residues: CASSIGGGTEAFS. The CDR3, as DNA: TGTGCCAGTAGTATTGGAGGGGGCACTGAAGCTTTCTCT.

CDR3: CSARDSFAKNIQYF. CDR3 coding DNA: TGCAGTGCAAGGGACAGCTTTGCCAAAAACATTCAGTACTTC. The chain links TRBV20-1 to TRBJ2-4, with 7 bases lining up with TRBD1. CDR3 length: 14 amino acids. V lost 6 bases to trimming and J lost 1 base; unmatched junction nucleotides: 6. From germline, CDR1 is DFQATT and CDR2 SNEGSKA (reference sequence).

The V and J genes are TRBV25-1 and TRBJ1-5; unclear D gene. Trimming removed 2 bases from V and 4 bases from J, with 21 bases in between. The germline V gene has CDR1 MGHDK and CDR2 SYGVNS. The CDR3 has 18 residues. The CDR3 DNA reads TGTGCCAGCAGTGAACCCGTAAACAGAGACGCGGAGAATCAGCCCCAGCATTTT. Its translation: CASSEPVNRDAENQPQHF.

J is TRBJ1-4 and V is TRBV7-2; TRBD1 matches 7 bases. CDR3 length: 15 amino acids. The junction had 7 bases not matched to a gene; V was cut back by 5 bases and J by 4 bases. Germline CDR1 reads SGHTA; CDR2 reads FQGNSA. Written as DNA, the CDR3 is TGTGCCAGCAGCCGGGACAGATCGATTAATGAAAAACTGTTTTTT. Translating it yields CASSRDRSINEKLFF. Complete variable domain (other parts from reference TRBV7-2 and TRBJ1-4): GAGVSQSPSNKVTEKGKDVELRCDPISGHTALYWYRQSLGQGLEFLIYFQGNSAPDKSGLPSDRFSAERTGGSVSTLTIQRTQQEDSAVYLCASSRDRSINEKLFFGSGTQLSVL.

The V gene is TRBV2, the J gene TRBJ1-1; TRBD1 agrees at 7 bases. Trimming took 5 bases from V and 5 from J; bases not matched to a gene: 8. CDR1 and CDR2 from the germline V gene are SNHLY and FYNNEI. CDR3 size: 14 residues. The CDR3 reads CASSLTGAYTEAFF. In DNA, the CDR3 is TGTGCCAGCAGTCTCACAGGGGCATATACTGAAGCTTTCTTT.

There are many counts of this clonotype. The chain is built from TRBV20-1 and TRBJ1-5; D unclear. CDR3 length equals 19 residues. From germline, CDR1 is DFQATT and CDR2 SNEGSKA (reference sequence). V lost 3 bases and J 6 bases, leaving 30 bases between the germline ends. This CDR3 reads CSASQIRGGSTQKGQPQHF. The CDR3 nucleotides are TGCAGTGCTAGTCAGATTCGGGGTGGCAGTACCCAGAAGGGTCAGCCCCAGCATTTT.

On this clonotype itself: A much more abundant neighbour one base away suggests this may be a read error. The chain is built from TRBV2 and TRBJ2-1; D call uncertain. Germline-derived CDR1 and CDR2 are SNHLY and FYNNEI. The CDR3 totals 15 residues. CDR3 sequence (DNA): TGTGCCAGCAGTGAACGCCTCAGCTCCCACAATGAGCAGTTCTTC. Translation gives CASSERLSSHNEQFF.

The chain links TRBV7-2 to TRBJ1-2, with TRBD1 matching 7 bases. V lost 1 base and J lost 8; bases outside the gene matches: 4. This CDR3 has 13 residues. Germline V gene data show CDR1 as SGHTA and CDR2 as FQGNSA. CDR3 sequence: CASSLGTGSGYTF. CDR3 nucleotide sequence: TGTGCCAGCAGCTTAGGGACAGGATCCGGCTACACCTTC.

This sequence joins TRBV20-1 and TRBJ2-7; D is uncertain. The CDR3 runs 12 residues. V was shortened by 6 bases and J by 2 bases, with 11 bases between the two germline ends. Germline lookup yields CDR1 DFQATT and CDR2 SNEGSKA (reference sequence). The CDR3 DNA reads TGCAGTGCCACGACGTTACCCTACGAGCAGTACTTC. Protein product: CSATTLPYEQYF.

In regard to this clonotype: A much larger clonotype is one base distant, so this may be a read error. CDR3 loop: CAIRPQRGEKLSF. The CDR3 region has the DNA TGTGCCATCAGACCCCAAAGGGGTGAAAAACTGTCTTTT. J is TRBJ1-4 and V is TRBV10-3; a weak D match, TRBD1 (5 bases). Germline CDR1 reads ENHRY; CDR2 reads SYGVKD. The CDR3 sequence is 13 residues long.

V usage is TRBV25-1 and J usage is TRBJ1-4; 9 nucleotides match TRBD1. CDR3 length: 15 residues. Germline V gene lookup returns CDR1 MGHDK and CDR2 SYGVNS. The J segment lost 4 bases and the V segment lost 4 bases, leaving 4 bases of the junction unmatched. DNA for the CDR3: TGTGCCAGCAGTGGACGGGACAGGGTTAATGAAAAACTGTTTTTT. Amino acid sequence: CASSGRDRVNEKLFF.

The chain links TRBV9 to TRBJ2-6; no reliable D call. This CDR3 is built from 15 residues. Germline CDR1 and CDR2: SGDLS and YYNGEE. Trimming removed 1 base at V and 4 bases at J, with 9 bases between. The CDR3 region has the DNA TGTGCCAGCAGCGTATCCGGGTCCGGGGCCAACGTCCTGACTTTC. Translating gives CASSVSGSGANVLTF.

This clonotype was detected ten times or more. The V call is TRBV14, the J call TRBJ2-1; D is unresolved. The V end lost 0 bases, the J end lost 3 bases, and 18 bases lay between the germline ends. Per germline, CDR1 SGHDN and CDR2 FVKESK. The CDR3 is 18 residues long. CDR3 loop: CASSQDLRRWGFYNEQFF. As DNA, the CDR3 is TGTGCCAGCAGCCAAGATCTGAGGCGCTGGGGATTCTACAATGAGCAGTTCTTC.